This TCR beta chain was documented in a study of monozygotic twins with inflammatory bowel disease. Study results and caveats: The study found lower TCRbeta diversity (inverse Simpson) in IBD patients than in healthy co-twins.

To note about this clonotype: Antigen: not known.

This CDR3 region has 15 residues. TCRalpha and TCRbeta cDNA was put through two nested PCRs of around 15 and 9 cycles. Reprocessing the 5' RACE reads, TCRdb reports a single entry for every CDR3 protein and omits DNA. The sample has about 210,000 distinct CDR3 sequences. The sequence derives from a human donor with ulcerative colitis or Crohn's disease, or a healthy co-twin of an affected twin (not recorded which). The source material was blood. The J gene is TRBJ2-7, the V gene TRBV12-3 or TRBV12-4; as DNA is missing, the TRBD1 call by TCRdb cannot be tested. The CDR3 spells CASSRQVVWSYEQYF.